These 9 T cell receptor beta chains originate from one sample sequenced in a study of response to subunit inactivated influenza vaccine. TCRdb itself ran the RT-PCR reads through MiXCR, one entry per CDR3 protein. The sample gives about 540,000 distinct CDR3 sequences, approximately 24% of which show up once; approximately 3% is in the top ten. These data were likewise used in another study, on T cells expressing NK-cell markers. From that second work: TCR beta cDNA was made by 5'RACE template switching with UMIs.

Sequenced here: CD4+ T cells sorted from PBMCs, sampled 11 to 12 days after vaccination. The receptors here all came from a man aged 45-60 years who received an inactivated influenza vaccine.

This clonotype was recorded a few times. The chain uses TRBV5-6 and TRBJ2-5; D possibly corresponds to TRBD1 (5 bases). This CDR3 comprises 16 residues. Trimming took off 4 bases at V and 5 bases at J, with 21 bases between the two ends. The germline V gene has CDR1 SGHDT and CDR2 YYEEEE. As DNA, the CDR3 is TGTGCCAGCAGCCCCAGACCAGGGAACGAGGTGGAGACCCAGTACTTC. This encodes CASSPRPGNEVETQYF.

The V call is TRBV7-2, the J call TRBJ2-5; D uncertain. V lost 2 bases and J 1 base, leaving 14 bases between the germline ends. There are 16 residues in the CDR3. CDR1 is SGHTA and CDR2 is FQGNSA in the germline V gene. This chain's CDR3 is CASSLPLQSSQETQYF. The CDR3 nucleotides are TGTGCCAGCAGCTTACCCCTACAGAGTTCCCAAGAGACCCAGTACTTC.

This rearrangement joins TRBV7-9 to TRBJ1-2; 7 nucleotides match TRBD1. Losses at the gene ends were 5 bases for V and 5 bases for J; bases not matched to a gene: 8. From germline, CDR1 is SEHNR and CDR2 FQNEAQ (reference sequence). The CDR3 is made up of 14 amino acids. The CDR3 loop is CASSQGGLPYGYTF. The CDR3 coding sequence is TGTGCCAGCAGCCAGGGGGGGTTACCATATGGCTACACCTTC.

This clonotype was counted only a few times. The chain is built from TRBV6-2 or TRBV6-3 and TRBJ2-7, with 7 bases fitting TRBD2. With V trimmed by 2 bases and J by 4 bases, 11 bases remained unmatched. This CDR3 region has 16 residues. From germline, CDR1 is MNHEY and CDR2 SVGEGT. CDR3 in amino acids: CASSYEVGGSTYEQYF. The CDR3 DNA is TGTGCCAGCAGTTACGAGGTGGGCGGGAGCACGTACGAGCAGTACTTC.

The chain joins TRBV20-1 to TRBJ2-5, with D tentatively TRBD2 (6 bases). This CDR3 region has 12 residues. The V end was cut by 5 bases, the J end by 4 bases, with 11 bases between. Germline CDR1 reads DFQATT; CDR2 reads SNEGSKA (reference sequence). CDR3 DNA sequence: TGCAGTGCTCGGACTACGCGAGAGACCCAGTACTTC. The encoded protein is CSARTTRETQYF.

This clonotype was detected a few times. The genes are TRBV20-1 and TRBJ2-3; D is ambiguous. The CDR3 runs 12 residues. Trimming left V 3 bases short and J 6 bases short, with 10 bases between. Germline V CDR1 and CDR2: DFQATT, SNEGSKA (reference sequence). The DNA for the CDR3 is TGCAGTGCTAGGACATATTCGGATACGCAGTATTTT. It translates to CSARTYSDTQYF.

This clonotype was detected a few times. V is TRBV6-1 and J is TRBJ2-7; TRBD2 agrees at 7 bases. The J segment lost 5 bases and the V segment lost 0 bases, leaving 10 bases of the junction unmatched. The CDR3 is 16 amino acids. Germline V lookup: CDR1 MNHNS, CDR2 SASEGT. The CDR3 loop reads CASSEARYGRDHEQYF. As DNA, the CDR3 is TGTGCCAGCAGTGAAGCGCGGTATGGGAGGGACCACGAGCAGTACTTC.

The rearrangement links TRBV6-1 to TRBJ2-5; D is unclear. The CDR3 has 13 residues. Germline CDR1 and CDR2: MNHNS and SASEGT. With 2 bases removed from V and 3 bases from J, the gap between germline ends came to 7 bases. CDR3 DNA sequence: TGTGCCAGCAGTGAAAACAGAAAAGAGACCCAGTACTTC. This gives the protein CASSENRKETQYF.

This clonotype showed up just a few times. The chain recombines TRBV20-1 with TRBJ2-1; a possible D gene is TRBD2 (6 bases). Per the germline V gene, CDR1 is DFQATT and CDR2 is SNEGSKA (reference sequence). V lost 3 bases and J lost 7, with 13 bases in between. CDR3 length equals 13 residues. For the CDR3, the DNA is TGCAGTGCTAGGCCCCTAGCGTGGAATGAGCAGTTCTTC. It is translated as CSARPLAWNEQFF.